Listed below are T cell receptor beta chains from one sample, sequenced in a study of T cell responses to AZD1222 COVID-19 vaccine. Measured with immunoSEQ multiplex PCR; TCRdb has only the in-frame clones, and not every one. The table lists approximately 110,000 clones, about 90% of them singletons. The sequencing here drew on peripheral blood, taken 28 days after the second AZD1222 dose. All receptors come from an adult who received the AZD1222 COVID-19 vaccine. The CDR3 runs from the conserved cysteine through the conserved F or W. The order of the fields is V gene, CDR3 protein.

TRBV2	CASSVEGKGPLHF
TRBV7-9	CASSLQVSGNTIYF
TRBV7-2	CASSLGEGRGQETQYF
TRBV2	CASNRDNLLGETQYF
TRBV12-3/TRBV12-4	CASSLGETEKLFF
TRBV6-2/TRBV6-3	CASSNHGGDTQETQYF
TRBV6-1	CASSEGTVSYNEQFF
TRBV18	CASSPGAGMWEQYF
TRBV12-3/TRBV12-4	CASPSGGGELFF
TRBV18	CASSPDRGSSYNEQFF
TRBV18	CASSPETGGIYGYTF
TRBV7-6	CASSFLAGAAGSTDTQYF
TRBV2	CASRRDSYEQYF
TRBV7-8	CASSLDPYNEQFF
TRBV10-1	CASTDRLGELFF
TRBV7-9	CASSLAGAKGTEAFF
TRBV7-8	CASSFTSGSTEAFF
TRBV28	CASSLWDRIPYEQYF
TRBV11-2	CASSFLDSRLFTNTGELFF
TRBV7-9	CASSFPGDYEQYF
TRBV18	CASSPGSDEQYF
TRBV15	CATSRELEYEQYF
TRBV28	CASTPGGARGTEAFF
TRBV28	CASSLAGSEVSPLHF
TRBV7-9	CASSSGGRVNQPQHF
TRBV18	CASSPWGGGAEQYF
TRBV5-1	CASSLSSTGAGELFF
TRBV6-5	CASSAVWANSYEQYF
TRBV21-1	CASSANSYEQYF
TRBV27	CASSPLRGHMNTEAFF
TRBV28	CASSSIIGVVTLHF
TRBV28	CASRPSGQPQHF
TRBV5-5	CASSWTIGFPYEQYF
TRBV28	CASSSSQGNYGYTF
TRBV5-1	CASSPADRGTDTQYF
TRBV5-6	CASNGLADNEQFF
TRBV6-5	CASSYTGLAGGYEQYF
TRBV5-5	CASSKGTGSNQPQHF
TRBV6-2/TRBV6-3	CASSYRDRVIGELFF
TRBV7-9	CASSLDMGYSNQPQHF
TRBV6-5	CASSYGQKNGGYTF
TRBV4-1	CASSQDPSGDTYNEQFF
TRBV25-1	CASSGGFSGANVLTF
TRBV6-1	CASSEAQGANQETQYF
TRBV18	CASSTGAANTGELFF
TRBV5-1	CASSFSGRTETQYF
TRBV5-1	CASSLVWTPQSSGELFF
TRBV3-1/TRBV3-2	CASSQGAVGNTIYF
TRBV24-1	CATSDSAAPGREQYF
TRBV7-2	CASSLFPAGPSSTGELFF
TRBV7-2	CASSLRGVGAEAFF
TRBV24-1	CATSDTRTGDGITDTQYF
TRBV6-5	CASSTFRDHGYTF
TRBV28	CASRTGQGADGYTF
TRBV27	CASRRTGGLENTIYF